This T cell receptor beta chain stems from a study of blood T cell repertoires in COVID-19. Across the study: From the United States, Italy and Spain came samples of acute and convalescent COVID-19.

TCRdb keeps only in-frame clones here, not all; method: immunoSEQ multiplex PCR. The sample shows some 260,000 clones, around 90% of them seen only once. The clonotype originates from a woman between 25 and 40 years old with acute or convalescent COVID-19. The sequenced sample was peripheral blood.

The CDR3 DNA is TGTGCCAGCAGCGAACTAGCTATTCCCAACTACGAGCAGTACTTC. Translated: CASSELAIPNYEQYF. The chain recombines TRBV7-6 with TRBJ2-7; possible D gene TRBD2, 6 bases. Germline values: CDR1 SGHVS, CDR2 FNYEAQ. V lost 5 bases to trimming and J lost 3 bases, with 17 bases between them. The CDR3 is 15 amino acids.